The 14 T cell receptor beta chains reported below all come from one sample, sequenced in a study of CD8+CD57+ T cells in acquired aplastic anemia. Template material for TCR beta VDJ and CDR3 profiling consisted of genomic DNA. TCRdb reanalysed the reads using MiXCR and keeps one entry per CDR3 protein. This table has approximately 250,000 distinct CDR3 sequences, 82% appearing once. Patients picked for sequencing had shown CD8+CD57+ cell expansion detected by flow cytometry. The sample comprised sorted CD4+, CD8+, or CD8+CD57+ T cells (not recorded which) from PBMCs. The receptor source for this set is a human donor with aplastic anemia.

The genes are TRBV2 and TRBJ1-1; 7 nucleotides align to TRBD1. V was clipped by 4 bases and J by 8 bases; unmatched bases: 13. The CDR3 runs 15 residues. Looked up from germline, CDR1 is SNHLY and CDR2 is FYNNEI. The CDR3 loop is CASSGQGEQPKEAFF. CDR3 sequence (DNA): TGTGCCAGCAGTGGGCAGGGGGAGCAGCCCAAGGAAGCTTTCTTT.

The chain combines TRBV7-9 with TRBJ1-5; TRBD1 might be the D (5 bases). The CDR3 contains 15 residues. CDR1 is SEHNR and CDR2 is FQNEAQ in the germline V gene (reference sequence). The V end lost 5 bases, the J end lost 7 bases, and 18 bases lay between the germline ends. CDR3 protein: CASSVGVSRGQPQHF. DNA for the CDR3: TGTGCCAGCAGCGTAGGGGTCTCCAGAGGGCAGCCCCAGCATTTT.

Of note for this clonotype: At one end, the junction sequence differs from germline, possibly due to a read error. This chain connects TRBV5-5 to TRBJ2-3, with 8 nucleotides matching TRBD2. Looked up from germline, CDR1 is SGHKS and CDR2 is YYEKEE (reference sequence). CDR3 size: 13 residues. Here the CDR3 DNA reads TGTGCCAGCAGCTACGGGGGGGGAGATATGCAGTATTTT. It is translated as CASSYGGGDMQYF.

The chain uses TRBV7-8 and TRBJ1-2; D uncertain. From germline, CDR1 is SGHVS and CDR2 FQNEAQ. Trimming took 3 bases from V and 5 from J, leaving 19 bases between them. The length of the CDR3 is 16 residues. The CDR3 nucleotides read TGTGCCAGCAGCTTGGAGAGAGGCCCCGTTACGTATGGCTACACCTTC. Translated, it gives CASSLERGPVTYGYTF.

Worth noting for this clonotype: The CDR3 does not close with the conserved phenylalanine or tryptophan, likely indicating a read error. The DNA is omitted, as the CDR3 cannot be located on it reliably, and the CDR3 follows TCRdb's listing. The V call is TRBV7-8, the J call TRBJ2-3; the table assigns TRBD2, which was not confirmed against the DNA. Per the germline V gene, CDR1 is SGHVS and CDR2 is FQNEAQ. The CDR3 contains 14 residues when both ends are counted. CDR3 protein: CASSSSREPDRYAV.

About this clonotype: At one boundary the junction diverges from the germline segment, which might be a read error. The CDR3 sequence: CASSLGGGGDKSPF. The DNA of the CDR3 is TGTGCCAGCAGCTTGGGGGGGGGCGGCGATAAGTCACCTTTT. The chain links TRBV7-2 to TRBJ2-3; TRBD2 might be the D (7 bases). CDR1 and CDR2 from the germline V gene are SGHTA and FQGNSA. The CDR3 sequence is 14 residues long.

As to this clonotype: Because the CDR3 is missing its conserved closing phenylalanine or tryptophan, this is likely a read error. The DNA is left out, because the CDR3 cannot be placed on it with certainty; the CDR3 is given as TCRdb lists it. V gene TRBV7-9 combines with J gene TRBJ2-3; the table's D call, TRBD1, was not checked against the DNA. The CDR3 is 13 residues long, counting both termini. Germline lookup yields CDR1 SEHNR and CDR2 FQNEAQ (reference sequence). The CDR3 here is CASSEGGTYTPNV.

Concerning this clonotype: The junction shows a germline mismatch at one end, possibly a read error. The DNA of the CDR3 is TGTGCCAGCAGCGAAGGGGGATGTCCTGATAACAAGTTC. This codes for CASSEGGCPDNKF. The chain is built from TRBV7-8 and TRBJ1-2; possible D gene TRBD1, 6 bases. This CDR3 spans 13 amino acids. Germline CDR1 and CDR2: SGHVS and FQNEAQ. The complete variable domain, with remaining parts taken from reference TRBV7-8 and TRBJ1-2, reads GAGVSQSPRYKVAKRGQDVALRCDPISGHVSLFWYQQALGQGPEFLTYFQNEAQLDKSGLPSDRFFAERPEGSVSTLKIQRTQQEDSAVYLCASSEGGCPDNKFGSGTRLTVV.

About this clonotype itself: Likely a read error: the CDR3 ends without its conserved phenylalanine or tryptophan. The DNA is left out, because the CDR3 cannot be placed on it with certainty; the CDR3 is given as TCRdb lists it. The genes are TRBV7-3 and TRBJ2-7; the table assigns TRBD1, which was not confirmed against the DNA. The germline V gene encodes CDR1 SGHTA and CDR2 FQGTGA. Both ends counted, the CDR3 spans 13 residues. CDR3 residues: CASSLDRAYTPPL.

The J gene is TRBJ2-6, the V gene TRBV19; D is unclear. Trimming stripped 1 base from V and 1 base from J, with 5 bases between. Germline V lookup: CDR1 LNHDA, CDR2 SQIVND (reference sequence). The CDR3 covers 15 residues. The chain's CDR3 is CASSIAGSGANVLTF. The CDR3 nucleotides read TGTGCCAGTAGTATAGCCGGGTCTGGGGCCAACGTCCTGACTTTC.

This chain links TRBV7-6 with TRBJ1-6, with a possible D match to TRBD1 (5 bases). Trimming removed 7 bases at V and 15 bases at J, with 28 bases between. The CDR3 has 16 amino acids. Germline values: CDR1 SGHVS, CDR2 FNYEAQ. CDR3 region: CASTLGEVPYGANLHF. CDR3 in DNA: TGTGCCAGCACCCTAGGGGAGGTCCCCTATGGTGCCAACCTCCACTTT.

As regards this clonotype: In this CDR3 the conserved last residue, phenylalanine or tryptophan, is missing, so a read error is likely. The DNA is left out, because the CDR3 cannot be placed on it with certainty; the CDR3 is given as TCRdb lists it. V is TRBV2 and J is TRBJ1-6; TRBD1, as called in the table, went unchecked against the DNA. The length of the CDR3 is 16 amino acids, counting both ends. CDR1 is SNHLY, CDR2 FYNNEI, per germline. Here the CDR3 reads CASSDSGGLDYEQYFG.

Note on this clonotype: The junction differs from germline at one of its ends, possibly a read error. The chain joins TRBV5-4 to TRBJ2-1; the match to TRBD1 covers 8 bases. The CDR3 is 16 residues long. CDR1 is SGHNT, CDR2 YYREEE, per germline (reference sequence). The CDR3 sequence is CASSLTGQGSYNEQFF. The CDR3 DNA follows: TGCGCCAGCAGCTTAACTGGACAGGGCTCCTACAATGAGCAGTTCTTC.

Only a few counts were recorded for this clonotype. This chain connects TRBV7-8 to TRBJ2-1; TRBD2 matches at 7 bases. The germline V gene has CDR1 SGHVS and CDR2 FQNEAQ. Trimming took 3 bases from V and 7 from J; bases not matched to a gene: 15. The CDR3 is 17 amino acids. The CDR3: CASSFPGGPDTQNEQFF. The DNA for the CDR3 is TGTGCCAGCAGCTTCCCGGGAGGTCCCGATACGCAGAATGAGCAGTTCTTC.